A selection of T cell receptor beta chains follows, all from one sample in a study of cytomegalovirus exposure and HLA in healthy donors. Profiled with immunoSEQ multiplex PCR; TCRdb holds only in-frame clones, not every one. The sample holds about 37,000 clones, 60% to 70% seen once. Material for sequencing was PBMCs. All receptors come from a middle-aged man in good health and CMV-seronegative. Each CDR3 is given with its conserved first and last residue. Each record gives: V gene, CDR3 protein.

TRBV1 CTSSQVPSGSRGEQYF
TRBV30 CAWRGGLGYTF
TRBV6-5 CASSYARGNQPQHF
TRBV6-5 CASSTRGQGRGEQFF
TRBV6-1 CASGAGLEQYF
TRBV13 CASSRGQGAGNSPLHF
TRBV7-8 CASSLPWDRDIPYEQYF
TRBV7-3 CASSLDPLAYNEQFF
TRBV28 CASKVLEGGTEAFF
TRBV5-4 CASSLAAGIGETQYF
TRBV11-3 CASSLGRTSYEQYF
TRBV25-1 CASSEEGGAYEQYF
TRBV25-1 CASSLTPTDTQYF
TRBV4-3 CASSHSATGESYTQYF
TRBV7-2 CASSLSGSSYNSPLHF
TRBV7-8 CASSLSTEAFF
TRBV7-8 CASSPLAATDTQYF
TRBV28 CASSSGTFGFF
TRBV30 CAWSAGTGGGRMGETQYF
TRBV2 CASSVSGQGGSPLHF
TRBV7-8 CASSPDRGRLGELFF
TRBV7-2 CASSLGSGGFYEQYF
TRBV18 CASSPYTDTEAFF
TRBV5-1 CASSLTSGGPSTGELFF
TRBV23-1 CASSQSGLRNSGANVLTF
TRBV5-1 CASSLGADRVNTEAFF
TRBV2 CASSDLLVGERNSPLHF
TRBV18 CASSRTGEVNGYTF
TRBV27 CASSLSISGGDTQYF
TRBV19 CASRPQGDNQPQHF
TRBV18 CASPPDGGGADTQYF
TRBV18 CASSGSNQPQHF
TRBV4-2 CASSASGQGSFDEQYF
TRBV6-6 CASRRPGTNTEAFF
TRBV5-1 CASSLDREVGGYTF
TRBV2 CAGQQYNEQFF
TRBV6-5 CASSSDRAVEAFF
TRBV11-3 CASSIRSGGGYNEQFF
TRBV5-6 CASSLNGLRYGYTF
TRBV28 CASNPTGRAQPQHF
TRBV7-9 CASSKGGADQPQHF
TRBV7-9 CASSSGQVRRNTEAFF
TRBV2 CASNLDGVGSNQPQHF
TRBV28 CASSFLQAAGPDTQYF
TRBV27 CASSPGGVTEAFF
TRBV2 CASRDRSGSDQPQHF
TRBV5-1 CASSTLEGPSVQYF
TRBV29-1 CSVNRNEQFF
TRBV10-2 CASSESRTGAGGELFF
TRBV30 CAWSRKGAHGEQFF
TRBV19 CASSTLDRSLNTEAFF
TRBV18 CASSPPAGGNHEQYF